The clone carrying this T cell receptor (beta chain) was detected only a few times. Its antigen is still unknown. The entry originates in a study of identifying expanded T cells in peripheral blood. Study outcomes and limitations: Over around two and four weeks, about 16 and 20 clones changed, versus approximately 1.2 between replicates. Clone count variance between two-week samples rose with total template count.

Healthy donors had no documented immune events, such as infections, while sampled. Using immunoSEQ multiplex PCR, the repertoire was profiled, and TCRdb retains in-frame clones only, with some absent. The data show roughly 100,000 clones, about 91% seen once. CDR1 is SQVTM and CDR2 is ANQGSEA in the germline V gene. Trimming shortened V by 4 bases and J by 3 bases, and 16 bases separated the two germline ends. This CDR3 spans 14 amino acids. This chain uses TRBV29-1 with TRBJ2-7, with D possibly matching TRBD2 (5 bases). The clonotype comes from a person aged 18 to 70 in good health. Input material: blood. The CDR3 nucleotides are TGCAGCGTTGTAGGATCCCGGGGAAACTACGAGCAGTACTTC. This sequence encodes CSVVGSRGNYEQYF.